The T cell receptor beta chain described here comes from a study of cytomegalovirus exposure and HLA in healthy donors. The CDR3 totals 13 residues. Between the trimmed V and J ends, which lost 10 bases and 4 bases, there was a span of 14 bases. Germline CDR1 is WSHSY and CDR2 is SAAADI. Vbeta (60) and Jbeta (13) primers were used in the PCR. TCRdb keeps only in-frame clones here, not all; method: immunoSEQ multiplex PCR. The sample yields around 150,000 clones, around 85% seen once. This chain connects TRBV10-2 to TRBJ1-5; possibly TRBD1 for D (5 bases). The sequence derives from a man aged 35 to 55 in good health and CMV-seropositive. Sequencing was performed on PBMCs. The CDR3 loop is CAISQGVNQPQHF. CDR3 DNA: TGCGCCATCTCCCAAGGGGTAAATCAGCCCCAGCATTTT.